This T cell receptor (beta chain) was found in a study of shared clonotypes between healthy human individuals. Original processing methods: Filtering differed since immunoSEQ provided only junctions, with no quality scores. Sequencing used immunoSEQ multiplex PCR; TCRdb keeps in-frame clones, though not all of them. V and J calls and clone size are copied from that table; D and trimming were computed from the DNA. Here the sample spans some 650,000 clones, roughly 97% being singletons. The CDR3 is 16 amino acids. Germline-derived CDR1 and CDR2 are MDHEN and SYDVKM. V lost 3 bases and J lost 5; bases outside the gene matches: 7.

The chain combines TRBV28 with TRBJ1-1; 12 positions match TRBD1. The clonotype originates from a woman younger than 45 in good health. The sample was naive CD4+ T cells sorted from blood. Subset of the sample: CD45RA+ positively selected. The CDR3 nucleotides read TGTGCCAGCAGTTTCGCCCCGGGACAGGGGGCGACTGAAGCTTTCTTT. Its protein is CASSFAPGQGATEAFF.